Presented here are 8 T cell receptor beta chains from one specimen sequenced in a study of control samples from healthy donors and cancer patients. Generated by immunoSEQ multiplex PCR, the TCRdb table keeps only in-frame clones and is missing some. The sample yields roughly 99,000 clones, approximately 82% seen once. The sample consisted of blood. The receptors here all came from a man aged 55 to 69 in good health.

This rearrangement joins TRBV2 to TRBJ1-2; TRBD1 might be the D (5 bases). CDR3 length: 14 amino acids. Trimming removed 4 bases at V and 3 bases at J, with 12 bases between. The V gene's germline CDR1 is SNHLY and CDR2 FYNNEI. In nucleotides, the CDR3 is TGTGCCAGCAGTGTCTACGGGACGGACTATGGCTACACCTTC. Amino acids: CASSVYGTDYGYTF.

This chain joins TRBV14 and TRBJ2-6, with D hard to call. This CDR3 is built from 18 residues. Looked up from germline, CDR1 is SGHDN and CDR2 is FVKESK. V lost 4 bases to trimming and J lost 2 bases, with 18 bases between them. This CDR3 reads CASSPPPYASPGANVLTF. CDR3 coding DNA: TGTGCCAGCAGCCCCCCTCCATACGCCTCCCCTGGGGCCAACGTCCTGACTTTC.

The V and J genes are TRBV4-1 and TRBJ1-5, with D perhaps matching TRBD1 (5 bases). With 1 base removed from V and 4 bases from J, the gap between germline ends came to 11 bases. The CDR3 spans 15 residues. From germline, CDR1 is MGHRA and CDR2 YSYEKL. DNA of the CDR3: TGCGCCAGCAGCCAAGCGGGGGTAGGGAATCAGCCCCAGCATTTT. The encoded protein is CASSQAGVGNQPQHF.

This clone was recorded once. In DNA form, the CDR3 reads TGCGCCAGCAGCTTCAGTACTTACAATGAGCAGTTCTTC. Encoded protein: CASSFSTYNEQFF. The chain couples TRBV5-1 to TRBJ2-1; unclear D gene. V lost 2 bases, J lost 4 bases, and 7 bases lay in between. The germline CDR1 and CDR2 sequences are SGHRS and YFSETQ. The CDR3 totals 13 residues. The entire variable domain, with the rest obtained from reference TRBV5-1 and TRBJ2-1, is as follows: KAGVTQTPRYLIKTRGQQVTLSCSPISGHRSVSWYQQTPGQGLQFLFEYFSETQRNKGNFPGRFSGRQFSNSRSEMNVSTLELGDSALYLCASSFSTYNEQFFGPGTRLTVL.

V usage is TRBV5-1 and J usage is TRBJ2-5; D is unresolved. This CDR3 comprises 15 residues. The V end was cut by 1 base, the J end by 5 bases, with 15 bases between. Germline lookup yields CDR1 SGHRS and CDR2 YFSETQ. CDR3 in amino acids: CASSLSQPKGETQYF. In DNA, the CDR3 is TGCGCCAGCAGCTTGTCTCAGCCAAAAGGGGAGACCCAGTACTTC.

This clone was picked up one time. V and J are TRBV20-1 and TRBJ2-2, with D unclear. Trimming removed 1 base from V and 15 bases from J, with 12 bases in between. This CDR3 comprises 11 residues. The V gene's germline CDR1 is DFQATT and CDR2 SNEGSKA (reference sequence). Here the CDR3 reads CSARAPQAVFF. DNA for the CDR3: TGCAGTGCTAGAGCCCCCCAGGCGGTGTTTTTT.

CDR3 loop: CASSPDGRSYSGNTIYF. Here the CDR3 DNA reads TGCGCCAGCAGCCCCGACGGCAGATCCTACTCTGGAAACACCATATATTTT. The rearrangement joins TRBV5-1 to TRBJ1-3; D gene uncertain. Trimming cost V 4 bases and J 0 bases, with 17 bases left between them. The CDR3 spans 17 residues. Looked up from germline, CDR1 is SGHRS and CDR2 is YFSETQ.

J is TRBJ2-1 and V is TRBV19; TRBD2 is a possible D gene (6 bases). Germline CDR1 reads LNHDA; CDR2 reads SQIVND (reference sequence). The CDR3 has 15 amino acids. Trimming stripped 2 bases from V and 4 bases from J, with 12 bases between. The DNA for the CDR3 is TGTGCCAGTAGTATACAGCGGGTCTCTTACAATGAGCAGTTCTTC. Its translation is CASSIQRVSYNEQFF.